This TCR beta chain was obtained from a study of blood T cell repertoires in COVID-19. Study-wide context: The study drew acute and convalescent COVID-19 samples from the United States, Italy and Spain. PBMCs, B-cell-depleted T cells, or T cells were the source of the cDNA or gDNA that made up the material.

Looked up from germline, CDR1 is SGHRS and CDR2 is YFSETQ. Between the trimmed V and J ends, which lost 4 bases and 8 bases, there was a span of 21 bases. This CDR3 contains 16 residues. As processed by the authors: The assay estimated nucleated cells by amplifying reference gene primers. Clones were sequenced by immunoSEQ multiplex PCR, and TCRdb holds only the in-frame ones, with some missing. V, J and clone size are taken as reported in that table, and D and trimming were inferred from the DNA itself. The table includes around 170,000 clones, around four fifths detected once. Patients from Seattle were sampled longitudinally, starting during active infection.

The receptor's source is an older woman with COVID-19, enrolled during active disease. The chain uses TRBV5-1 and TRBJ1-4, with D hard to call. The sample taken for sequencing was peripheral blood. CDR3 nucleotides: TGCGCCAGCAGCCCGTCGATTTCCGGGAGTTGGGAAAAACTGTTTTTT. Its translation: CASSPSISGSWEKLFF. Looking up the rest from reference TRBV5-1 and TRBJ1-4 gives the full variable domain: KAGVTQTPRYLIKTRGQQVTLSCSPISGHRSVSWYQQTPGQGLQFLFEYFSETQRNKGNFPGRFSGRQFSNSRSEMNVSTLELGDSALYLCASSPSISGSWEKLFFGSGTQLSVL.